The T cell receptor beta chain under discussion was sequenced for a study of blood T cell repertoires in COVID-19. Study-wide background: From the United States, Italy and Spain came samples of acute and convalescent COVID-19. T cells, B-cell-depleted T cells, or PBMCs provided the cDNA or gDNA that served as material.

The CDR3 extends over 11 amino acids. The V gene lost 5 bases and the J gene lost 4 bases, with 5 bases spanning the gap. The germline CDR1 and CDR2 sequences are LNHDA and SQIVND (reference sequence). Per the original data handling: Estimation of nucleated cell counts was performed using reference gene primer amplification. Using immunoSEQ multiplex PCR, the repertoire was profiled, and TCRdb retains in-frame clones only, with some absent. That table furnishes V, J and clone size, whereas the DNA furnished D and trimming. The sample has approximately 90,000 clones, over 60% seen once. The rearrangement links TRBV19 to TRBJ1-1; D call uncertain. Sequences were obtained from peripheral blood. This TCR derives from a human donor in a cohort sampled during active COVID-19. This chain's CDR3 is CASSRGTEAFF. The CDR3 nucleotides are TGTGCCAGTAGTCGGGGCACTGAAGCTTTCTTT.